This T cell receptor (beta chain) is from a study of CD8 T cells in ankylosing spondylitis. This clonotype was recorded many times. The antigen is not known. Trimming shortened V by 1 base and J by 5 bases, and 11 bases separated the two germline ends. Per the germline V gene, CDR1 is LGHNA and CDR2 is YSLEER. This CDR3 spans 15 amino acids. The study, taken as a whole, reports: The study looked at matched synovial fluid samples from ankylosing spondylitis patients. Disease-linked clones were reported to be significantly enriched there. Disease-linked clones, CD8+, were relatively rare in peripheral blood.

By quantitative 5'-RACE with molecular barcodes, the TCR beta libraries were made. TCRdb reanalysed the 5' RACE reads using MiXCR and keeps one entry per CDR3 protein. The sample shows roughly 91,000 distinct CDR3 sequences, about 8.6% of them seen only once. The chain has TRBV4-3 and TRBJ2-2; D is ambiguous. The TCR was taken from a male donor with ankylosing spondylitis or in good health (not recorded which). The sequenced sample was blood, either unsorted or a sorted T cell fraction (not recorded which). Here the CDR3 reads CASSQVPRGTGELFF. CDR3 sequence (DNA): TGCGCCAGCAGCCAAGTACCCAGAGGAACCGGGGAGCTGTTTTTT.